These T cell receptor beta chains were read from a single sample in a study of T cell changes during pregnancy in multiple sclerosis. Sequencing was performed with immunoSEQ multiplex PCR; in TCRdb, only in-frame clones are kept and a portion is missing. The table lists about 75,000 clones, about 93% of them singletons. The sequences come from CD4+ T cells from peripheral blood mononuclear cells, collected before pregnancy. These receptors all come from a female donor with multiple sclerosis, enrolled in a pregnancy study. CDR3s include the opening cysteine and the closing phenylalanine or tryptophan. A D gene is named only where the DNA matches it firmly. Clone size is given for some rows only: seen once, a few or many times, or a class if the clone is expanded.

d_call	cdr3_length	v_call	clone_size	j_call	cdr3_nt	cdr3_aa
TRBD2	16	TRBV29-1	NA	TRBJ2-1	TGCAGCACCCTCAGGGGTGGTAGCGGGATGCTCGATGAGCAGTTCTTC	CSTLRGGSGMLDEQFF
TRBD2	16	TRBV7-3	NA	TRBJ2-1	TGTGCCAGCAGCCCTTTCGGGACTAACCTCTACAATGAGCAGTTCTTC	CASSPFGTNLYNEQFF
TRBD2	17	TRBV15	NA	TRBJ2-7	TGTGCCACCAGCCCGACTAGCGGGGGGCCAAGCTCCTACGAGCAGTACTTC	CATSPTSGGPSSYEQYF
TRBD2	14	TRBV28	once	TRBJ2-7	TGTGCCAGCAGGATGGGGGGGACCTCCTACGAGCAGTACTTC	CASRMGGTSYEQYF
TRBD2	16	TRBV27	few	TRBJ2-7	TGTGCCAGCAGCCGAATGACTAGCGGGGGAGCCTACGAGCAGTACTTC	CASSRMTSGGAYEQYF
NA	15	TRBV5-5	NA	TRBJ1-1	TGTGCCAGCAGCTTGTGGGGGGGTCGGGGTACTGAAGCTTTCTTT	CASSLWGGRGTEAFF
NA	13	TRBV9	NA	TRBJ2-7	TGTGCCAGCAGCGTAGAAACAGGGTTTCGGCAGTACTTC	CASSVETGFRQYF
NA	16	TRBV6-4	NA	TRBJ1-1	TGTGCCAGCAGTGATTGGGTAAGGGGGGGGCGCACTGAAGCTTTCTTT	CASSDWVRGGRTEAFF
NA	14	TRBV15	NA	TRBJ1-2	TGTGCCACCAGCAGAGATGTGGGGGGCTATGGCTACACCTTC	CATSRDVGGYGYTF
TRBD1	18	TRBV2	NA	TRBJ1-4	TGTGCCAGCCCTCTAATCGGGGGACAGGGGGCATCTAATGAAAAACTGTTTTTT	CASPLIGGQGASNEKLFF
TRBD2	16	TRBV5-5	NA	TRBJ2-7	TGTGCCAGCAGCTTGGTACTAGCGGGGGGGAAAATCGAGCAGTACTTC	CASSLVLAGGKIEQYF
NA	19	TRBV19	once	TRBJ2-2	TGTGCCAGTAGTATATGGTCGTCGGGACTCAGATCGGGCACCGGGGAGCTGTTTTTT	CASSIWSSGLRSGTGELFF
TRBD2	15	TRBV7-3	NA	TRBJ2-1	TGTGCCAGCAGCTTAGGGACTAGCGGGTCCAATGAGCAGTTCTTC	CASSLGTSGSNEQFF
TRBD1	16	TRBV7-9	NA	TRBJ1-4	TGTGCCAGCAGCTCACAGGGGGAAGGGTCTAATGAAAAACTGTTTTTT	CASSSQGEGSNEKLFF
TRBD2	17	TRBV7-9	NA	TRBJ2-7	TGTGCCAGCAGCGGACAAACCAGGACTAGACCAACCTACGAGCAGTACTTC	CASSGQTRTRPTYEQYF
NA	15	TRBV28	NA	TRBJ2-3	TGTGCCCTCACCGATCCCAAGACTAGCACAGATACGCAGTATTTT	CALTDPKTSTDTQYF
TRBD1	14	TRBV29-1	NA	TRBJ1-2	TGCAGCGTTGAACAGCGTGGACAGGGAGGGGGCTACACCTTC	CSVEQRGQGGGYTF
NA	16	TRBV6-5	NA	TRBJ1-2	TGTGCCAGCAGTTTATCCCCGGGACACCCCAACTATGGCTACACCTTC	CASSLSPGHPNYGYTF
TRBD2	15	TRBV7-9	NA	TRBJ2-5	TGTGCCAGCAGCTTCACTAGCGGGGGGGAAGAGACCCAGTACTTC	CASSFTSGGEETQYF
NA	16	TRBV19	NA	TRBJ1-5	TGTGCCCCAAAAAAGGTTGGGCAGATTAGCAATCAGCCCCAGCATTTT	CAPKKVGQISNQPQHF
NA	13	TRBV7-2	NA	TRBJ2-2	TGTGCCAGCAGGATTACGCTAACCGGGGAGCTGTTTTTT	CASRITLTGELFF
NA	16	TRBV5-1	NA	TRBJ1-3	TGCGCCAGCAGCTTGGATCCGGCAGGGGTAGGAAACACCATATATTTT	CASSLDPAGVGNTIYF
TRBD1	15	TRBV7-8	NA	TRBJ1-2	TGTGCCAGCAGCCCTCGACAGGGGGGCAACTATGGCTACACCTTC	CASSPRQGGNYGYTF
NA	14	TRBV6-5	few	TRBJ2-2	TGTGCCAGCAGTGACGTCGGGTTTGGCGGGGAGCTGTTTTTT	CASSDVGFGGELFF
TRBD2	16	TRBV2	NA	TRBJ2-1	TGTGCCAGCAGTGACCAGCTAGCGGGCAACTACAATGAGCAGTTCTTC	CASSDQLAGNYNEQFF
TRBD2	16	TRBV6-5	few	TRBJ2-5	TGTGCCAGCAGTTACTCGACGGCGGGGGGGCAAGAGACCCAGTACTTC	CASSYSTAGGQETQYF
TRBD2	14	TRBV27	NA	TRBJ2-7	TGTGCCAGCAGTTTACGGGGGGGTGCCTACGAGCAGTACTTC	CASSLRGGAYEQYF
NA	11	TRBV20-1	NA	TRBJ2-3	TGCAGTGCTAGGACTGCAGATACGCAGTATTTT	CSARTADTQYF
NA	15	TRBV7-8	NA	TRBJ1-2	TGTGCCAGCAGCCCCCGGGCCGACAGAACCTATGGCTACACCTTC	CASSPRADRTYGYTF
TRBD1	16	TRBV5-6	NA	TRBJ1-6	TGTGCCAGCAGCTTGGAGGCAGGACAGGGAGGTTCACCCCTCCACTTT	CASSLEAGQGGSPLHF
TRBD1	13	TRBV2	few	TRBJ1-2	TGTGCCAGCAGTACTACAGGGGTAGGAGGCTACACCTTC	CASSTTGVGGYTF
TRBD1	15	TRBV9	NA	TRBJ2-2	TGTGCCAGCAGCGGCGGGACAGGGGGCACCGGGGAGCTGTTTTTT	CASSGGTGGTGELFF
TRBD1	14	TRBV19	NA	TRBJ1-6	TGTGCCAGTAGCGCCGGGACAGTTAATTCACCCCTCCACTTT	CASSAGTVNSPLHF
TRBD1	14	TRBV6-1	few	TRBJ1-5	TGTGCCAGCCGGATGCCAGGGGGAAATCAGCCCCAGCATTTT	CASRMPGGNQPQHF
NA	14	TRBV30	NA	TRBJ1-6	TGTGCCTGGAGATGGAGAGCGACGGGTTCACCCCTCCACTTT	CAWRWRATGSPLHF
TRBD2	19	TRBV28	NA	TRBJ2-1	TGTGCCAGCAGTCCGTCGGGACTAGCGGGAGTAATCTCCTACAATGAGCAGTTCTTC	CASSPSGLAGVISYNEQFF